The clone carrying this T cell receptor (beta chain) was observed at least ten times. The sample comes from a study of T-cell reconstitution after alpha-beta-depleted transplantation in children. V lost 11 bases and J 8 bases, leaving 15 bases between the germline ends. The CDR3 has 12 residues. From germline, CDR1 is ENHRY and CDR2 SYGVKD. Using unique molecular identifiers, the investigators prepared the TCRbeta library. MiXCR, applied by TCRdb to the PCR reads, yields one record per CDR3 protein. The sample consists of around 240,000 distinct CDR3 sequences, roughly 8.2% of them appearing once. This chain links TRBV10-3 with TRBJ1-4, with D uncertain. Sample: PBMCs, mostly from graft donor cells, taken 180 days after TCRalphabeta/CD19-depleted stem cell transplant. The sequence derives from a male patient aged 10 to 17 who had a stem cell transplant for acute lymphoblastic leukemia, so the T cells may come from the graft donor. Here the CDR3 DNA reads TGTGCCTCATCTCCAAAGGAAGAAAAACTGTTTTTT. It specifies CASSPKEEKLFF.